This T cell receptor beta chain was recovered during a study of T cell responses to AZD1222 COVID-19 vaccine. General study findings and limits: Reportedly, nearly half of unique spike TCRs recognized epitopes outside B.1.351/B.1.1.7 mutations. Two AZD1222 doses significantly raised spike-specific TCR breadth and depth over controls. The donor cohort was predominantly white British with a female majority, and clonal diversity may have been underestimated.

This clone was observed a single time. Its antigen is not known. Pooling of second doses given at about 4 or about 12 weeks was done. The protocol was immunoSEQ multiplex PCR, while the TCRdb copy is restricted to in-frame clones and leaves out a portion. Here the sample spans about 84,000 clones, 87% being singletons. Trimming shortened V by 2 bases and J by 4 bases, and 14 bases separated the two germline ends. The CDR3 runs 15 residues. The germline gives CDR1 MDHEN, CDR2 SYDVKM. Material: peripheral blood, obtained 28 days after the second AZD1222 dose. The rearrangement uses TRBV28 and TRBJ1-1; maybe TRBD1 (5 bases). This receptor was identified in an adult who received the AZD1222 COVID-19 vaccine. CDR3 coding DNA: TGTGCCAGCAGTTTAGGCGGCGGGGCCGGCACTGAAGCTTTCTTT. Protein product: CASSLGGGAGTEAFF.